These T cell receptor beta chains were read from a single sample in a study of Graves' ophthalmopathy and Graves' hyperthyroidism. TCRdb reprocessed the multiplex PCR reads with MiXCR, giving one entry per CDR3 protein. The data hold around 1.1 million distinct CDR3 sequences, with around a third observed a single time. Material for sequencing was peripheral blood or thyroid tissue (not recorded which). The receptors shown here come from an adult man with Graves' hyperthyroidism. Both conserved end residues are part of each CDR3. Fields, in order: D gene, clone size, V gene, CDR3 length, J gene, CDR3 DNA, CDR3 protein. D genes are given only for firm matches. Part of the rows lack a size; the others show once, few, many or a class for expanded clones.

.	.	TRBV12-3/TRBV12-4	14	TRBJ2-3	TGTGCCAGCAGCCTACAGGGAGGCACAGATACGCAGTATTTT	CASSLQGGTDTQYF
TRBD1	many	TRBV4-3	17	TRBJ1-2	TGCGCCAGCAGCCAAGATCAAGGACAGGGACAACACTATGGCTACACCTTC	CASSQDQGQGQHYGYTF
.	.	TRBV7-2	14	TRBJ1-6	TGTGCCAGCCTCCGCATCTCCTACAATTCACCCCTCCACTTT	CASLRISYNSPLHF
.	few	TRBV24-1	14	TRBJ2-3	TGTGCCACCAGTGATACGGACAGTCGGGATACGCAGTATTTT	CATSDTDSRDTQYF
TRBD2	.	TRBV7-8	15	TRBJ2-1	TGTGCCAGCAGCTCATCGACTAGCGCTGGCAATGAGCAGTTCTTC	CASSSSTSAGNEQFF
.	.	TRBV6-5	14	TRBJ1-4	TGTGCCAGCAGTTACGGGGTGCCTAATGAAAAACTGTTTTTT	CASSYGVPNEKLFF
.	many	TRBV11-2	15	TRBJ2-5	TGTGCCAGCATCATGCGGGCCCTCCCTTGGGAGACCCAGTACTTC	CASIMRALPWETQYF
.	.	TRBV20-1	14	TRBJ1-2	TGCAGTGCCCGGGGGACCAGGCTTAGCTATGGCTACACCTTC	CSARGTRLSYGYTF
.	.	TRBV7-2	13	TRBJ1-6	TGTGCCAGCAGCTTGACGGGGGATCCACCCCTCCACTTT	CASSLTGDPPLHF
TRBD2	.	TRBV7-9	13	TRBJ2-7	TGCGCCAGCAGCCTAGCGGGACCCAACGAGCAGTACTTC	CASSLAGPNEQYF
.	many	TRBV7-9	14	TRBJ2-7	TGTGCCAGCAGCTTAGGGGGAGACTGGGACGAGCAGTACTTC	CASSLGGDWDEQYF
.	.	TRBV5-1	14	TRBJ1-1	TGCGCCAGCAGCCTCGAGGCCCGGAACTCTGAAGCTTTCTTT	CASSLEARNSEAFF
.	many	TRBV5-8	14	TRBJ2-5	TGTGCCAGCACCATCCTCCTTGACCCGGAGACCCAGTACTTC	CASTILLDPETQYF
.	.	TRBV10-3	18	TRBJ1-5	TGTGCCAGTAGTTACCCCCTCCTGACAGGCCTGAGGAATCAGCCCCAGCATTTT	CASSYPLLTGLRNQPQHF
TRBD1	few	TRBV19	15	TRBJ1-5	TGTGCCACAAAAACCGGACAGGGCCGCAATCAGCCCCAGCATTTT	CATKTGQGRNQPQHF
.	many	TRBV7-8	14	TRBJ1-5	TGTGCCAGCAGTATCCAGGGAGGAGGTCAGCCCCAGCATTTT	CASSIQGGGQPQHF
TRBD2	.	TRBV9	18	TRBJ2-7	TGTGCCAGCAGCGGACCCGGGACTAGCGGGAGTTTGGGCTACGAGCAGTACTTC	CASSGPGTSGSLGYEQYF
.	few	TRBV24-1	14	TRBJ1-3	TGTGCCATCCGGGGAGCACCTTCTGGAAACACCATATATTTT	CAIRGAPSGNTIYF
TRBD1	many	TRBV7-3	14	TRBJ2-7	TGTGCCAGCAGCAAGACAGGGGGGGATTACGAGCAGTACTTC	CASSKTGGDYEQYF
.	few	TRBV4-2	16	TRBJ2-7	TGTGCCAGCAGCCAAGATGGGACCGGGGGCTGGAACGAGCAGTACTTC	CASSQDGTGGWNEQYF
TRBD1	.	TRBV6-1	15	TRBJ1-2	TGTGCCAGCAATCCTGGAGGACAGGTGATATGGAGCTACACCTTC	CASNPGGQVIWSYTF
TRBD1	.	TRBV15	14	TRBJ1-2	TGTGCCACCAGCAGCGGACAGGGGAATTATGGCTACACCTTC	CATSSGQGNYGYTF
.	few	TRBV29-1	14	TRBJ2-5	TGCAGTGCCTCCGGGACGGTTTTACAAGAGACCCAGTACTTC	CSASGTVLQETQYF
TRBD2	many	TRBV6-5	15	TRBJ2-5	TGTGCCAGCACCCTAGCGGGAGCGGGAGACGAGACCCAGTACTTC	CASTLAGAGDETQYF
TRBD1	once	TRBV7-9	16	TRBJ1-6	TGTGCCAGCAGCTTCCGACAGGGCTCCTATAATTCACCCCTCCACTTT	CASSFRQGSYNSPLHF
.	.	TRBV2	16	TRBJ1-6	TGTGCCATACGAGGGGGGACTAGCTCCTATAATTCACCCCTCCACTTT	CAIRGGTSSYNSPLHF
TRBD1	many	TRBV7-8	15	TRBJ2-7	TGTGCCAGCAGCATCGGGACAGGGACGCACTACGAGCAGTACTTC	CASSIGTGTHYEQYF
.	many	TRBV11-2	15	TRBJ1-6	TGTGCCAGCAGCCGACAATCGGGGATTAATTCACCCCTCCACTTT	CASSRQSGINSPLHF
.	few	TRBV7-9	14	TRBJ1-4	TGTGCCAGCAGCTCCGGGGGAACGGATGAAAAACTGTTTTTT	CASSSGGTDEKLFF
.	many	TRBV2	13	TRBJ1-1	TGTGCCAGCAACCCAGGCGACGGCACTGAAGCTTTCTTT	CASNPGDGTEAFF
.	.	TRBV27	16	TRBJ2-6	TGTGCCAGCAGTTCCCGAACGGGGTATGGGGCCAACGTCCTGACTTTC	CASSSRTGYGANVLTF
TRBD1	.	TRBV20-1	15	TRBJ2-5	TGCAGTGCTAGAAATGAAAGGACAGGGTCAGAGACCCAGTACTTC	CSARNERTGSETQYF
.	.	TRBV15	15	TRBJ2-7	TGTGCCAGCAGCCCGAGGGACGGACCGTCCTACGAGCAGTACTTC	CASSPRDGPSYEQYF
TRBD1	many	TRBV12-3/TRBV12-4	14	TRBJ1-1	TGTGCCAGCAGAGTTGGGACAGGTAACACTGAAGCTTTCTTT	CASRVGTGNTEAFF
.	.	TRBV10-3	15	TRBJ1-5	TGTGCCAGCAGCTTGACAGCAGCCTCCAATCAGCCCCAGCATTTT	CASSLTAASNQPQHF
.	many	TRBV7-9	15	TRBJ1-1	TGTGCCAGCAGCGAGCCGGGACACCTGAACACTGAAGCTTTCTTT	CASSEPGHLNTEAFF
TRBD1	few	TRBV4-2	20	TRBJ1-6	TGTGCCAGCAGCGAAGCCTCCGGGACAGGGGAATTGGGCTATAATTCACCCCTCCACTTT	CASSEASGTGELGYNSPLHF
.	.	TRBV11-2	15	TRBJ2-7	TGTGCCAGCAGCTTAGTAGGAAGGGGTGACTACGAGCAGTACTTC	CASSLVGRGDYEQYF
.	.	TRBV10-3	14	TRBJ1-3	TGTGCCAGCAGTCAGGAGTTGGAGGGAAACACCATATATTTT	CASSQELEGNTIYF
.	.	TRBV6-6	17	TRBJ1-6	TGTGCCAGCAGTTACGACTGGTTGGGGAGGCAAAATTCACCCCTCCACTTT	CASSYDWLGRQNSPLHF
.	.	TRBV18	15	TRBJ2-6	TGTGCCAGCTCACCTGGGATTCCTGGGGCCAACGTCCTGACTTTC	CASSPGIPGANVLTF
TRBD2	.	TRBV28	15	TRBJ2-7	TGTGCCAGCAGTGAACTAGCGGGAGAGCACAACGAGCAGTACTTC	CASSELAGEHNEQYF
.	many	TRBV7-9	17	TRBJ1-1	TGTGCCAGCAGCCAACAGGGTGGAAGAGAGAAGGGCACTGAAGCTTTCTTT	CASSQQGGREKGTEAFF